This entry lists 32 T cell receptor beta chains sequenced from one sample in a study of blood T cells in healthy people across ages (dated by TCRdb to 2013 to 2016). The method behind the library was 5' RACE. The run used an Illumina HiSeq 2500. A second PCR of roughly 7 to 11 cycles was performed with a sample-barcoded 5' primer and a J-beta primer mix. Clones were called with MiXCR by TCRdb after fastp trimmed the public reads at Q25, and only in-frame beta chains were retained. When rows share a CDR3 protein, they turn into one entry using the most common DNA and genes. Within this sample are 730,000 or so distinct CDR3 sequences, with roughly 43% of them counted one time only. Clones ranked in the top ten supply around 30% of the sample. The sequencing sample was made of blood. These TCRs come from a man older than 75 in good health.

This chain connects TRBV6-2 or TRBV6-3 to TRBJ1-5, with D possibly matching TRBD1 (5 bases). This CDR3 has 14 residues. The germline gives CDR1 MNHEY, CDR2 SVGEGT. V dropped 4 bases and J dropped 7 bases, with 14 bases sitting between them. The CDR3 spells CASSFTGIGQPQHF. The DNA for the CDR3 is TGTGCCAGCAGTTTCACAGGTATAGGGCAGCCCCAGCATTTT.

This chain connects TRBV2 to TRBJ2-3; possible D gene TRBD2, 5 bases. Per germline, CDR1 SNHLY and CDR2 FYNNEI. The length of the CDR3 is 16 residues. Between the trimmed V and J ends, which lost 4 bases and 0 bases, there was a span of 14 bases. The DNA for the CDR3 is TGTGCCAGCAGTGCCTCGACTATTCATAGCACAGATACGCAGTATTTT. This translates into CASSASTIHSTDTQYF.

Points on this clonotype: A clone one base away is much larger, so this may be a read error. The V gene is TRBV28, the J gene TRBJ2-5, with 11 bases fitting TRBD2. The end of the DNA is better explained by TRBJ2-7, so the J call may be wrong. Germline V gives CDR1 MDHEN, CDR2 SYDVKM. The CDR3 covers 15 residues. The CDR3 nucleotides read TGTGCCAGCAGCTCCGTAGCGGGAGGGAACCACGAGCAGTACTTC. Its translation is CASSSVAGGNHEQYF.

Comment on this clonotype: This may come from a read error, since a much larger clone is one base off. The rearrangement uses TRBV20-1 and TRBJ2-3, with D uncertain. This CDR3 has 15 amino acids. V lost 6 bases and J 2 bases, leaving 18 bases between the germline ends. CDR1 is DFQATT and CDR2 is SNEGSKA in the germline V gene (reference sequence). The CDR3 is CSASLLTDYTDTQYF. In DNA form, the CDR3 reads TGCAGTGCCTCCCTCCTGACTGATTACACAGATACGCAGTATTTT.

The genes are TRBV21-1 and TRBJ2-7. TRBV21-1 corresponds to a pseudogene. The CDR3 is 13 amino acids. The CDR3 is CASSKGVDYEQYF. CDR3 nucleotides: TGTGCCAGCAGTAAAGGAGTAGATTACGAGCAGTACTTC.

V is TRBV7-9 and J is TRBJ2-1; D is possibly TRBD2 (5 bases). The germline CDR1 and CDR2 sequences are SEHNR and FQNEAQ (reference sequence). The V end lost 2 bases, the J end lost 8 bases, and 16 bases lay between the germline ends. There are 15 residues in the CDR3. In nucleotides, the CDR3 is TGTGCCAGCAGCTTATACACCGGGAAGGGCGATGAGCAGTTCTTC. Amino acid sequence: CASSLYTGKGDEQFF.

This clonotype occurred many times. The chain employs TRBV20-1 and TRBJ2-6; 8 bases agree with TRBD2. This CDR3 contains 18 residues. Per the germline V gene, CDR1 is DFQATT and CDR2 is SNEGSKA (reference sequence). V was clipped by 5 bases and J by 3 bases; unmatched bases: 15. CDR3 bases: TGCAGTGCTGGCCCTACTAGCGGCCCGGCCCTTGGGGCCAACGTCCTGACTTTC. The encoded protein is CSAGPTSGPALGANVLTF.

This sequence joins TRBV9 and TRBJ2-2; 11 positions match TRBD2. V dropped 3 bases and J dropped 7; count of bases not matched to a gene: 5. This CDR3 has 15 amino acids. Germline CDR1 is SGDLS and CDR2 is YYNGEE. The CDR3 nucleotides are TGTGCCAGCAGCGCAACTAGCGGGGGAATCGGGGAGCTGTTTTTT. Translation: CASSATSGGIGELFF.

The chain is built from TRBV6-2 or TRBV6-3 and TRBJ2-5; possibly TRBD1 or TRBD2 for D (5 bases each). Judging by the DNA end, TRBJ2-7 fits better; the J call may be wrong. The germline CDR1 and CDR2 sequences are MNHEY and SVGEGT. CDR3 size: 15 residues. The CDR3 spells CASSSPGTLAYEQYF. The CDR3 DNA reads TGTGCCAGCAGTTCCCCTGGGACGCTGGCCTACGAGCAGTACTTC.

V is TRBV6-5 and J is TRBJ2-4, with D perhaps assigned TRBD1 or TRBD2 (5 bases each). Germline CDR1 and CDR2: MNHEY and SVGAGI. This CDR3 is 14 amino acids long. Trimming stripped 4 bases from V and 4 bases from J, with 11 bases between. The CDR3 protein is CASSWGWGKNIQYF. DNA for the CDR3: TGTGCCAGCAGTTGGGGCTGGGGGAAAAACATTCAGTACTTC.

The chain combines TRBV20-1 with TRBJ2-5, with TRBD1 matching over 11 bases. Germline values: CDR1 DFQATT, CDR2 SNEGSKA (reference sequence). The CDR3 length is 16 residues. Trimming cost V 0 bases and J 4 bases; bases outside gene matches: 7. The CDR3 sequence is CSARDMDRGLAETQYF. As DNA, the CDR3 is TGCAGTGCTAGAGATATGGACAGGGGGCTGGCAGAGACCCAGTACTTC.

This clonotype appeared a few times. The chain combines TRBV7-2 with TRBJ2-1, with 10 bases identical to TRBD2. Germline lookup yields CDR1 SGHTA and CDR2 FQGNSA. J gave up 2 bases and V 5 bases, and 6 bases lay outside the gene matches. CDR3 length: 16 residues. CDR3 region: CASSRLLAGPYNEQFF. The CDR3 coding sequence is TGTGCCAGCAGCCGACTACTAGCGGGACCCTACAATGAGCAGTTCTTC.

This rearrangement joins TRBV14 to TRBJ2-7, with TRBD2 identical over 13 bases. The CDR3 contains 14 residues. J lost 6 bases, V lost 4 bases, and 3 bases had no gene match. From germline, CDR1 is SGHDN and CDR2 FVKESK. The CDR3 coding sequence is TGTGCCAGCAGCCCGGGACTAGCGGGGCGCGAGCAGTACTTC. It encodes CASSPGLAGREQYF.

The genes are TRBV7-2 and TRBJ2-7; TRBD2 matches 7 bases. The CDR3 length is 16 residues. V was pared by 1 base and J by 7 bases, with 13 bases of the junction left unmatched. Germline V CDR1 and CDR2: SGHTA, FQGNSA. The CDR3 region has the DNA TGTGCCAGCAGCTTAGTAGGCGCTAGCGGTTACAATGAGCAGTACTTC. Translation: CASSLVGASGYNEQYF.

Ten or more counts support this clonotype. The chain carries TRBV29-1 and TRBJ2-7; 9 nucleotides match TRBD1. The V and J ends lost 6 bases and 6 bases, in that order; junction bases with no gene match: 3. The germline CDR1 and CDR2 sequences are SQVTM and ANQGSEA. This CDR3 has 11 residues. The CDR3 is CSVGTGIEQYF. The CDR3 DNA reads as TGCAGCGTCGGGACAGGGATCGAGCAGTACTTC.

The chain employs TRBV20-1 and TRBJ2-7, with 7 bases fitting TRBD2. Trimming removed 3 bases from V and 1 base from J; junction bases left unmatched: 15. Germline CDR1 DFQATT, CDR2 SNEGSKA (reference sequence). CDR3 size: 17 residues. The CDR3 loop reads CSARPPGGAGRSYEQYF. DNA of the CDR3: TGCAGTGCTAGGCCCCCCGGGGGAGCGGGACGTTCCTACGAGCAGTACTTC.

The V gene is TRBV11-2, the J gene TRBJ2-3; D unresolved. Germline-derived CDR1 and CDR2 are SGHAT and FQNNGV. The CDR3 is 12 residues long. Between the trimmed V and J ends, which lost 5 bases and 6 bases, there was a span of 9 bases. The CDR3 loop is CASSRGFDTQYF. The CDR3 coding sequence is TGTGCCAGCAGCCGAGGATTTGATACGCAGTATTTT.

This clonotype was observed a handful of times. For the CDR3, the DNA is TGTGCCAGCAGTTTGACAGGGAGGCCCTACGAGCAGTACTTC. Its translation is CASSLTGRPYEQYF. The chain employs TRBV27 and TRBJ2-7; maybe TRBD1 (7 bases). The germline gives CDR1 MNHEY, CDR2 SMNVEV (reference sequence). The CDR3 extends over 14 amino acids. Trimming stripped 3 bases from V and 2 bases from J, with 11 bases between.

The chain combines TRBV2 with TRBJ2-5; the D is unclear. Germline CDR1 SNHLY, CDR2 FYNNEI. The CDR3 runs 15 residues. Trimming pared 0 bases from V and 1 base from J, leaving 9 bases between. The CDR3 is CASSEATDPQETQYF. The CDR3 DNA follows: TGTGCCAGCAGTGAAGCCACAGATCCCCAAGAGACCCAGTACTTC.

J is TRBJ2-7 and V is TRBV12-3 or TRBV12-4, with TRBD2 matching over 10 bases. The CDR3 totals 15 residues. Trimming cost V 7 bases and J 3 bases; bases outside gene matches: 9. The CDR3 bases are TGTGCCAGCACATCAAGGACTAGCGGATACTACGAGCAGTACTTC. Translating gives CASTSRTSGYYEQYF.

This clonotype has a handful of counts. The gene calls are TRBV27 and TRBJ2-3, with TRBD2 matching over 8 bases. Germline V gene sequence: CDR1 MNHEY, CDR2 SMNVEV (reference sequence). There are 15 residues in the CDR3. Trimming cost V 5 bases and J 2 bases; bases outside gene matches: 6. The CDR3 spells CASSPPGLATDTQYF. In DNA form, the CDR3 reads TGTGCCAGCAGTCCACCCGGACTAGCCACAGATACGCAGTATTTT.

The genes are TRBV5-4 and TRBJ2-3; TRBD1 might be the D (6 bases). Germline CDR1 reads SGHNT; CDR2 reads YYREEE (reference sequence). The CDR3 is 13 amino acids. V dropped 7 bases and J dropped 3 bases, with 12 bases sitting between them. Here the CDR3 DNA reads TGTGCCAGCGGGGGCCTCCGGACAGATACGCAGTATTTT. Its translation is CASGGLRTDTQYF.

In its sample, this clonotype was seen a few times. V is TRBV6-1 and J is TRBJ2-5; D perhaps matches TRBD2 (5 bases). The CDR3 loop spans 14 amino acids. Trimming left V 4 bases short and J 2 bases short, with 11 bases between. Germline V gene data show CDR1 as MNHNS and CDR2 as SASEGT. The CDR3 bases are TGTGCCAGCAGTGTAGCGACCGGACAAGAGACCCAGTACTTC. Amino acids: CASSVATGQETQYF.

Regarding this clonotype: This clone may be a read error of a much larger clone one base away. The rearrangement joins TRBV29-1 to TRBJ2-3, with 10 bases that match TRBD1. The CDR3 spans 15 residues. Germline CDR1 is SQVTM and CDR2 is ANQGSEA. CDR3 in amino acids: CGAPPGTGVSDTQYF. In nucleotides, the CDR3 is TGCGGCGCCCCGCCGGGGACAGGGGTTTCAGATACGCAGTATTTT.

J is TRBJ2-7 and V is TRBV7-8; tentatively, D is TRBD2 (6 bases). Germline V gives CDR1 SGHVS, CDR2 FQNEAQ. The CDR3 length is 15 residues. Trimming removed 5 bases at V and 2 bases at J, with 16 bases between. The CDR3 is CASSPRTTGTYEQYF. The CDR3 region has the DNA TGTGCCAGCAGCCCGCGGACTACCGGAACCTACGAGCAGTACTTC.

In DNA, the CDR3 is TGTGCCAGCAGTCAACCCTCTATCAATGAAAAACTGTTTTTT. As protein: CASSQPSINEKLFF. The chain combines TRBV6-6 with TRBJ1-4; D is unclear. V was trimmed by 5 bases and J by 5 bases, leaving 12 bases between them. CDR3 length equals 14 residues. Germline assignment: CDR1 MNHNY and CDR2 SVGAGI (reference sequence).

This clonotype has just a few counts. This rearrangement joins TRBV6-5 to TRBJ1-1; 11 nucleotides match TRBD1. CDR3 length equals 15 residues. The trim removed 0 bases at V and 11 bases at J, leaving 8 bases unmatched. CDR1 is MNHEY, CDR2 SVGAGI, per germline. CDR3 sequence: CASSYSPRTGGEAFF. Here the CDR3 DNA reads TGTGCCAGCAGTTACTCACCCAGGACAGGGGGCGAGGCTTTCTTT.

The V gene is TRBV21-1, the J gene TRBJ2-5; TRBD1 was called by the table and not checked on the DNA. TRBV21-1 is a recognized pseudogene. The CDR3 is 17 amino acids. The CDR3 sequence is CASSPGQGRTQQETQYF. Here the CDR3 DNA reads TGTGCCAGCAGCCCAGGACAGGGTAGAACCCAACAAGAGACCCAGTACTTC.

The CDR3 DNA follows: TGTGCCAGCAGCTTATACGGGCGACAGTTCGGTTCACCCCTCCACTTT. The encoded protein is CASSLYGRQFGSPLHF. The chain recombines TRBV7-2 with TRBJ1-6; D is perhaps TRBD1 (5 bases). This CDR3 has 16 residues. Germline assignment: CDR1 SGHTA and CDR2 FQGNSA. Trimming took off 2 bases at V and 9 bases at J, with 17 bases between the two ends.

The V and J genes are TRBV6-2 or TRBV6-3 and TRBJ2-1; the match to TRBD2 covers 9 bases. There are 15 residues in the CDR3. The trim removed 6 bases at V and 7 bases at J, leaving 10 bases unmatched. Germline-derived CDR1 and CDR2 are MNHEY and SVGEGT. The CDR3 DNA reads as TGTGCCAGCAGACGCCTTAGCGGGAGCGGGAATGAGCAGTTCTTC. Protein product: CASRRLSGSGNEQFF.

A few counts support this clonotype. This sequence joins TRBV24-1 and TRBJ2-1, with 10 nucleotides matching TRBD2. The germline V gene encodes CDR1 KGHDR and CDR2 SFDVKD. With 0 bases clipped from V and 1 base from J, the junction kept 5 bases outside the gene matches. The CDR3 covers 18 residues. The DNA of the CDR3 is TGTGCCACCAGTGATTTGCCGACTAGCGGGCTGTCCTACAATGAGCAGTTCTTC. Its protein product is CATSDLPTSGLSYNEQFF.

This clonotype was seen a handful of times. The chain is built from TRBV28 and TRBJ2-1; 7 bases are shared with TRBD1. Trimming cost V 1 base and J 9 bases; bases outside gene matches: 9. In germline, CDR1 is MDHEN, CDR2 SYDVKM. This CDR3 contains 15 residues. CDR3 nucleotide sequence: TGTGCCAGCAGTTTATTCGGGGCACAGGGGTCTGAGCAGTTCTTC. It yields the protein CASSLFGAQGSEQFF.